The T cell receptor (beta chain) under discussion was sequenced for a study of preoperative IRX-2 immunotherapy in early breast cancer. The treatment here: preoperative locoregional IRX-2 cytokine immunotherapy. Samples came from a phase Ib trial of preoperative locoregional IRX-2 cytokine immunotherapy. The junction had 3 bases not matched to a gene; V was cut back by 3 bases and J by 4 bases. The V gene's germline CDR1 is MNHNS and CDR2 SASEGT. The CDR3 sequence is 16 residues long. Repertoires were generated with immunoSEQ multiplex PCR, while TCRdb's copy carries only in-frame clones and drops some. This table holds around 34,000 clones, 90% to 95% found once.

This TCR came from a human donor with breast cancer. This chain connects TRBV6-1 to TRBJ2-3, with TRBD2 matching 14 bases. The sample was collected from a patient treated with IRX-2 immunotherapy. Here the CDR3 reads CASSERLAGGPDTQYF. CDR3 coding DNA: TGTGCCAGCAGTGAGCGACTAGCGGGGGGGCCAGATACGCAGTATTTT.